In this sample, the clone carrying this T cell receptor (beta chain) turned up many times. The antigen is unknown. Full-length variable regions came from constant-region reverse primers plus semi-nested Nested Universal Primer A PCR. TCRdb re-analysed the 5' RACE reads in MiXCR, keeping a single row per CDR3 protein. The data contain around 30,000 distinct CDR3 sequences, 25% to 30% of them singletons. Treg sorting used a CD4+CD25+CD127-/low gate. Study outcomes and limitations: The larger-cohort validation was restricted to a single TCR beta V-J rearrangement rather than whole repertoires. In terms of TCR gene usage, tumor memory CD4+ T cells clustered together with blood and lymph node memory CD4+ cells, as well as with lymph node naive CD4+ cells. Tumor Treg TCRs overlapped most with tumor naive CD4+ cells.

The CDR3 is 15 amino acids. V gave up 2 bases and J gave up 7 bases; unmatched junction bases: 8. The J gene is TRBJ2-1, the V gene TRBV6-7, with TRBD2 matching 7 bases. TRBV6-7 is assigned to the ORF class and has an uncertain function. This TCR came from a female donor with breast cancer. Material: tumor-infiltrating Tregs sorted from the breast tumor. The CDR3 DNA is TGTGCCAGCAGTTACCCTGGACTAGTTGTGAATGAGCAGTTCTTC. As protein: CASSYPGLVVNEQFF.